This T cell receptor (beta chain) emerged from a study of cytomegalovirus exposure and HLA in healthy donors. Regarding the study as a whole: Presence/absence analysis assumed near-uniform sequencing depth across donors. On later analysis, the bulk of CMV-associated TCR beta chains appeared to be HLA-restricted. Being productive about 87% or about 30% of the time was typical of most TCR beta V segments in an earlier analysis. Later analysis identified about 17,000 TCR beta sequences associated with HLA alleles, using a false discovery rate threshold of 0.05.

In the case of this clone: The antigen remains undetermined.

60 Vbeta and 13 Jbeta primers were used in PCR. This table comes from immunoSEQ multiplex PCR, and its TCRdb copy is limited to in-frame clones, with some not included. The sample lists about 230,000 clones; more than 70% were seen once. Sequencing was carried out using PBMCs. The receptor was isolated from a boy aged 5-17 years in good health and CMV-seronegative.

The CDR3: CASRSTSVGEQFF. CDR3 sequence (DNA): TGTGCCAGCAGATCTACCAGCGTTGGCGAGCAGTTCTTC. The chain joins TRBV6-1 to TRBJ2-1; no firm D call. The CDR3 has 13 amino acids. Trimming took off 6 bases at V and 10 bases at J, with 16 bases between the two ends. Germline V gene sequence: CDR1 MNHNS, CDR2 SASEGT.